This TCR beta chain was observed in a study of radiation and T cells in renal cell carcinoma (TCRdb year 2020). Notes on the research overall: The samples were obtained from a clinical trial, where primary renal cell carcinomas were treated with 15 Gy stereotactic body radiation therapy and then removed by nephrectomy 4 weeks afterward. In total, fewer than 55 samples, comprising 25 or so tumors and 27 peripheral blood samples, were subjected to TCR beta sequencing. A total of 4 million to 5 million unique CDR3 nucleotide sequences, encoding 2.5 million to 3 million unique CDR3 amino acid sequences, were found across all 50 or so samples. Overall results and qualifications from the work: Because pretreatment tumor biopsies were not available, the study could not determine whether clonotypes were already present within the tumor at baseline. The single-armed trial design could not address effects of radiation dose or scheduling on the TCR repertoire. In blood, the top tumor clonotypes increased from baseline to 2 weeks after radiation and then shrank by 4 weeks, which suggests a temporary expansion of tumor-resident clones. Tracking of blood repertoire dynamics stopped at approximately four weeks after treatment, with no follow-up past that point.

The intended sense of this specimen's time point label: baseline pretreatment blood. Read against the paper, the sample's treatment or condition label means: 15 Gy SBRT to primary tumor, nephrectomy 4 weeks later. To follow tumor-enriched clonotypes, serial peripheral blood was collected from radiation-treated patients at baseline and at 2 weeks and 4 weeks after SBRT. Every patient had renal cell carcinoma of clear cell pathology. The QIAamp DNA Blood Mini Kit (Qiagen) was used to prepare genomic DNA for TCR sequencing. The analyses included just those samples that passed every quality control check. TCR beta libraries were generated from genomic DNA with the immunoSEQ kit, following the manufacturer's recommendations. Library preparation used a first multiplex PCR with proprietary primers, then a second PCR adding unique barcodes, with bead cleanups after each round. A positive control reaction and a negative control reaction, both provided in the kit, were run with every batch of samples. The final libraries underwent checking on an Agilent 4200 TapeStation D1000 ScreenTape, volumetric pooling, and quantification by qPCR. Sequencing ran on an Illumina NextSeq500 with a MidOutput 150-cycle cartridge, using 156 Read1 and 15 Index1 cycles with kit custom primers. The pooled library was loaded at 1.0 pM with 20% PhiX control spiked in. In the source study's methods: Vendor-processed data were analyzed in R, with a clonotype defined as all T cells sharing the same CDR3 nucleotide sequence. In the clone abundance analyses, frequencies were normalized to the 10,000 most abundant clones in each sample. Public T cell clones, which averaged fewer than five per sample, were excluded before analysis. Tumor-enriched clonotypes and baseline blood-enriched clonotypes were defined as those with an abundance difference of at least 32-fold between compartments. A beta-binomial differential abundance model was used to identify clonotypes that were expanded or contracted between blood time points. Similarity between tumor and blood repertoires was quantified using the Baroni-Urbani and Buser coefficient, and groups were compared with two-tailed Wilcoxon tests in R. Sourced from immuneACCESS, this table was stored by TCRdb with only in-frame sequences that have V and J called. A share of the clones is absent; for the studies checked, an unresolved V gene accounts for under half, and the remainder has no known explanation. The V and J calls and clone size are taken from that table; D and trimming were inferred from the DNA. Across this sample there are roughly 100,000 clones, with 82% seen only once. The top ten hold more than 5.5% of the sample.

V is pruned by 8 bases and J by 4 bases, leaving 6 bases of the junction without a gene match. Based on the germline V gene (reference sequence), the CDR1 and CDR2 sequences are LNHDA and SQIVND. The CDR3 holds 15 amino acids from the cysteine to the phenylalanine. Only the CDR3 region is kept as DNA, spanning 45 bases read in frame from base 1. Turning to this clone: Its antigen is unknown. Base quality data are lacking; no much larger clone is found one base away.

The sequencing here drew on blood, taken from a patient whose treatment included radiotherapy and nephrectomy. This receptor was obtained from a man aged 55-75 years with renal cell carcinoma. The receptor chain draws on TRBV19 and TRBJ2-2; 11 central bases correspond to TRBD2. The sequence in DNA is TGTGCCAGTTTCAGTGGACTAGCGGGCACCGGGGAGCTGTTTTTT. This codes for CASFSGLAGTGELFF.